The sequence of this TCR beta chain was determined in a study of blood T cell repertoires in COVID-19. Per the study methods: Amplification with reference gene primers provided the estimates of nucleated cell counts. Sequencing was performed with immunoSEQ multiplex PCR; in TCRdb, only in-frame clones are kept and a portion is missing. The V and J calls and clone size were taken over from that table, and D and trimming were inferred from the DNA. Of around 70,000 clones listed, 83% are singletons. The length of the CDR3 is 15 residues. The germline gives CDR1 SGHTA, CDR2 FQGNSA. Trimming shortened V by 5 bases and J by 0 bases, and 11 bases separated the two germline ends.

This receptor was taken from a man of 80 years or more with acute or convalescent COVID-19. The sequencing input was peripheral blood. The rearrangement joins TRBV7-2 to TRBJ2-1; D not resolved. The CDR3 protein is CASSPIKSSYNEQFF. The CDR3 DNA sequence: TGTGCCAGCAGCCCCATCAAGAGCTCCTACAATGAGCAGTTCTTC.